The 26 T cell receptor beta chains below were found in one sample sequenced in a study of OX40 agonist ivuxolimab in advanced cancers. Libraries were made using the immunoSEQ multiplex PCR assay. In TCRdb, the immuneACCESS table is reduced to in-frame sequences with V and J assigned. These tables do not hold every clone; where another copy was compared, an unresolved V gene accounts for under half, and the others remain unexplained. The sample records about 36,000 clones, about nine tenths of which are singletons. About 4% of the sample is held by the ten biggest clonotypes. The sample in question was CD4+ or CD8+ T cells sorted from blood, obtained in a trial of the OX40 agonist ivuxolimab. These receptors were taken from an adult with an advanced solid tumor such as melanoma, head and neck, liver or kidney cancer.

The J gene is TRBJ2-2, the V gene TRBV5-1; D unclear. The CDR3 contains 16 residues. The germline V gene has CDR1 SGHRS and CDR2 YFSETQ. Trimming shortened V by 0 bases and J by 4 bases, and 13 bases separated the two germline ends. CDR3 in DNA: TGCGCCAGCAGCTTGGCACCAAATCAGATCACCGGGGAGCTGTTTTTT. This sequence encodes CASSLAPNQITGELFF.

This clone was seen a handful of times. The J gene is TRBJ1-2, the V gene TRBV7-2, with 9 bases matching TRBD1. This CDR3 is built from 15 residues. CDR1 and CDR2 (germline): SGHTA, FQGNSA. The trim removed 5 bases at V and 5 bases at J, leaving 9 bases unmatched. The CDR3 region is CASSPTSGQGYGYTF. The CDR3 DNA is TGTGCCAGCAGCCCGACCTCGGGACAGGGTTATGGCTACACCTTC.

The chain combines TRBV9 with TRBJ1-2; weak D call: TRBD1 (6 bases). The germline CDR1 and CDR2 sequences are SGDLS and YYNGEE. The CDR3 runs to 15 residues. V lost 4 bases, J lost 7 bases, and 20 bases lay in between. For the CDR3, the DNA is TGTGCCAGCAGCTTCCTGGGGGCGGCTCAGGGTGGCTACACCTTC. Translated, it gives CASSFLGAAQGGYTF.

The chain links TRBV4-2 to TRBJ2-7; TRBD2 aligns across 8 bases. Germline trimming cut 0 bases from V and 2 bases from J; bases unmatched to any gene: 3. Per germline, CDR1 LGHNA and CDR2 YNFKEQ. The CDR3 length is 15 residues. Here the CDR3 DNA reads TGTGCCAGCAGCCAAGATCGGGGGGGCCCCTACGAGCAGTACTTC. It is translated as CASSQDRGGPYEQYF.

The chain uses TRBV7-9 and TRBJ1-1; the D is unclear. The CDR3 spans 15 residues. V was pared by 5 bases and J by 1 base, with 14 bases between. The germline gives CDR1 SEHNR, CDR2 FQNEAQ (reference sequence). CDR3 nucleotide sequence: TGTGCCAGCAGCCGATCGGGAGGACCGAACACTGAAGCTTTCTTT. It encodes CASSRSGGPNTEAFF.

The genes are TRBV7-9 and TRBJ2-3, with 14 positions matching TRBD2. CDR3 length: 16 amino acids. CDR1 and CDR2 (germline): SEHNR, FQNEAQ (reference sequence). V dropped 5 bases and J dropped 2; count of bases not matched to a gene: 3. The CDR3 nucleotides read TGTGCCAGCAGCCTGACTAGCGGGAGGGCCACAGATACGCAGTATTTT. As protein: CASSLTSGRATDTQYF.

The chain joins TRBV7-9 to TRBJ2-3; maybe TRBD1 (7 bases). The CDR3 loop spans 15 amino acids. Looked up from germline, CDR1 is SEHNR and CDR2 is FQNEAQ (reference sequence). Trimming cost V 5 bases and J 5 bases, with 17 bases left between them. The DNA for the CDR3 is TGTGCCAGCAGCACCCAGAGGGGGCGGGGAGATACGCAGTATTTT. Its protein is CASSTQRGRGDTQYF.

The chain links TRBV18 to TRBJ1-5; a weak D match, TRBD1 (5 bases). CDR3 length equals 14 residues. V lost 6 bases to trimming and J lost 6 bases, with 15 bases between them. Germline values: CDR1 KGHSH, CDR2 LQKENI. CDR3 sequence (DNA): TGTGCCAGCTCTCTGACGGCAGGGACTCAGCCCCAGCATTTT. Amino acids: CASSLTAGTQPQHF.

The chain employs TRBV5-6 and TRBJ2-5; D perhaps matches TRBD2 (6 bases). Germline V gene lookup returns CDR1 SGHDT and CDR2 YYEEEE. The CDR3 contains 16 residues. Deletions cut 4 bases from V and 5 bases from J, with 21 bases between. In nucleotides, the CDR3 is TGTGCCAGCAGCCCAAGGAGGGGTAATATCGGGGAGACCCAGTACTTC. It encodes CASSPRRGNIGETQYF.

The rearrangement joins TRBV6-6 to TRBJ2-7; D may be TRBD1 (5 bases). CDR3 length: 16 amino acids. V shed 2 bases and J shed 5 bases, with 19 bases lying between them. CDR1 is MNHNY and CDR2 is SVGAGI in the germline V gene (reference sequence). The CDR3 reads CASSYVGGPRAHEQYF. CDR3 coding DNA: TGTGCCAGCAGTTACGTTGGCGGACCCAGGGCCCACGAGCAGTACTTC.

V and J are TRBV6-5 and TRBJ1-2, with D perhaps TRBD1 (5 bases). V lost 5 bases and J 8 bases, leaving 18 bases between the germline ends. Looked up from germline, CDR1 is MNHEY and CDR2 is SVGAGI. CDR3 length equals 14 residues. The chain's CDR3 is CASSNFPQGEGYTF. The CDR3 DNA reads TGTGCCAGCAGTAATTTTCCCCAGGGAGAGGGCTACACCTTC.

The sample holds a few counts of this clone. This chain's CDR3 is CASSLVSTDYEQYF. The CDR3 DNA reads TGTGCCAGCAGCTTGGTTAGCACCGACTACGAGCAGTACTTC. The V and J genes are TRBV11-2 and TRBJ2-7; D is unclear. The CDR3 is made up of 14 amino acids. The V and J ends lost 3 bases and 3 bases respectively, with 12 bases between them. Germline CDR1 reads SGHAT; CDR2 reads FQNNGV.

The chain carries TRBV28 and TRBJ2-7, with D perhaps matching TRBD1 (5 bases). In germline, CDR1 is MDHEN, CDR2 SYDVKM. The CDR3 consists of 15 residues. V was cut by 3 bases and J by 0 bases, with 12 bases left in between. CDR3 bases: TGTGCCAGCAGTTTGACAGCCCCCGGCTCCTACGAGCAGTACTTC. Translated, it gives CASSLTAPGSYEQYF.

The V gene is TRBV11-2, the J gene TRBJ1-4, with 11 nucleotides matching TRBD1. The germline V gene encodes CDR1 SGHAT and CDR2 FQNNGV. The CDR3 sequence is 14 residues long. Losses at the gene ends were 5 bases for V and 7 bases for J; bases not matched to a gene: 3. The CDR3 sequence: CASSQDRGPEKLFF. The CDR3 DNA reads TGTGCCAGCAGCCAGGACAGGGGGCCTGAAAAACTGTTTTTT.

The chain combines TRBV11-2 with TRBJ2-7, with unresolved D. Germline CDR1 and CDR2: SGHAT and FQNNGV. The V gene lost 5 bases and the J gene lost 0 bases, with 8 bases spanning the gap. CDR3 length: 13 residues. The CDR3 bases are TGTGCCAGCAGCCTTGTCAGCTCCTACGAGCAGTACTTC. This encodes CASSLVSSYEQYF. Full variable domain (outside the CDR3, taken from reference TRBV11-2 and TRBJ2-7): EAGVAQSPRYKIIEKRQSVAFWCNPISGHATLYWYQQILGQGPKLLIQFQNNGVVDDSQLPKDRFSAERLKGVDSTLKIQPAKLEDSAVYLCASSLVSSYEQYFGPGTRLTVT.

This chain uses TRBV28 with TRBJ2-5; TRBD1 agrees at 7 bases. With the DNA end fitting TRBJ2-7 better, the J assignment may be wrong. This CDR3 has 15 amino acids. Germline assignment: CDR1 MDHEN and CDR2 SYDVKM. The CDR3 reads CATSLPRQGDYEQYF. The CDR3 coding sequence is TGTGCCACCTCCCTCCCCCGGCAGGGGGACTACGAGCAGTACTTC.

The V gene is TRBV7-8, the J gene TRBJ2-2, with 14 bases identical to TRBD2. V lost 3 bases and J lost 4; bases outside the gene matches: 10. There are 19 residues in the CDR3. Germline V gene data show CDR1 as SGHVS and CDR2 as FQNEAQ. The CDR3 DNA reads TGTGCCAGCAGCTTCCCGCGGACTAGCGGGGGGCTAGGCACCGGGGAGCTGTTTTTT. Its protein product is CASSFPRTSGGLGTGELFF.

This sequence joins TRBV19 and TRBJ1-1; the match to TRBD1 covers 8 bases. Germline trimming cut 9 bases from V and 3 bases from J; bases unmatched to any gene: 21. The CDR3 spans 18 residues. Germline V gene sequence: CDR1 LNHDA, CDR2 SQIVND (reference sequence). The CDR3 is CARAPILQGEGWDTEAFF. CDR3 bases: TGTGCCAGGGCCCCTATCTTACAGGGGGAAGGTTGGGACACTGAAGCTTTCTTT.

The chain joins TRBV6-5 to TRBJ1-2; no clear D gene. This CDR3 contains 15 residues. Trimming removed 2 bases at V and 4 bases at J, with 14 bases between. Germline V gene sequence: CDR1 MNHEY, CDR2 SVGAGI. CDR3 in DNA: TGTGCCAGCAGTTACGAGTGGGCGCGTGGCTATGGCTACACCTTC. Amino acids: CASSYEWARGYGYTF.

This clone was picked up a small number of times. The V and J genes are TRBV9 and TRBJ2-5, with D perhaps assigned TRBD1 or TRBD2 (5 bases each). Germline V gives CDR1 SGDLS, CDR2 YYNGEE. Trimming removed 0 bases at V and 5 bases at J, with 14 bases between. The CDR3 is made up of 15 amino acids. The CDR3 loop reads CASSVGPWGPETQYF. DNA for the CDR3: TGTGCCAGCAGCGTAGGTCCGTGGGGACCTGAGACCCAGTACTTC.

J is TRBJ2-1 and V is TRBV29-1; a possible D gene is TRBD2 (6 bases). This CDR3 contains 15 residues. V lost 3 bases and J 6 bases, leaving 18 bases between the germline ends. Germline V gene sequence: CDR1 SQVTM, CDR2 ANQGSEA. In DNA, the CDR3 is TGCAGCGTTGATTCCGGGAGAAGGTCGGGCAATGAGCAGTTCTTC. This encodes CSVDSGRRSGNEQFF.

The rearrangement joins TRBV10-3 to TRBJ2-5; 7 nucleotides agree with TRBD2. Germline V gene data show CDR1 as ENHRY and CDR2 as SYGVKD. V lost 3 bases and J lost 5; bases outside the gene matches: 6. This CDR3 has 14 amino acids. The CDR3 is CAISDLAGGETQYF. The CDR3 DNA reads TGTGCCATCAGTGACCTGGCCGGGGGGGAGACCCAGTACTTC.

V usage is TRBV7-8 and J usage is TRBJ2-7; 7 bases are a match to TRBD1. Trimming cost V 5 bases and J 3 bases; bases outside gene matches: 7. This CDR3 comprises 14 residues. The germline V gene encodes CDR1 SGHVS and CDR2 FQNEAQ. Written as DNA, the CDR3 is TGTGCCAGCAGCCAACGACAGGGAAACTACGAGCAGTACTTC. Its translation: CASSQRQGNYEQYF.

With respect to this clone: A much more abundant neighbour one base away suggests this may be a read error. This rearrangement joins TRBV11-1 to TRBJ2-3; D is uncertain. There are 11 residues in the CDR3. CDR1 is SGHAT and CDR2 is FQDESV in the germline V gene (reference sequence). V shed 5 bases and J shed 4 bases, with 4 bases lying between them. CDR3 sequence: CASSLADTQYF. In nucleotides, the CDR3 is TGTGCCAGCAGCCTGGCAGATACGCAGTATTTT.

The sample holds one count of this clone. This rearrangement joins TRBV19 to TRBJ2-7; no clear D gene. Trimming took off 3 bases at V and 2 bases at J, with 14 bases between the two ends. Germline lookup yields CDR1 LNHDA and CDR2 SQIVND (reference sequence). The CDR3 is 15 amino acids. The CDR3 DNA reads TGTGCCAGTAGTATCCAGAACGCAGAAACCTACGAGCAGTACTTC. Its protein is CASSIQNAETYEQYF.

The chain couples TRBV6-5 to TRBJ2-2; D is perhaps TRBD1 (6 bases). CDR1 is MNHEY, CDR2 SVGAGI, per germline. The CDR3 covers 15 residues. Trimming cost V 2 bases and J 1 base, with 8 bases left between them. The CDR3 bases are TGTGCCAGCAGTTACGAGACAGGGAACACCGGGGAGCTGTTTTTT. Protein product: CASSYETGNTGELFF.